This T cell receptor beta chain was sequenced for a study of blood T cell repertoires in COVID-19. The germline V gene encodes CDR1 SGDLS and CDR2 YYNGEE. The CDR3 has 14 amino acids. The junction had 13 bases not matched to a gene; V was cut back by 6 bases and J by 10 bases. Assay used: immunoSEQ multiplex PCR; TCRdb lists only in-frame clones, some missing. The sample records about 380,000 clones, more than 70% being singletons. Among Cohort 3 donors, those recovered had two negative PCRs, clearance, or symptom resolution. The rearrangement links TRBV9 to TRBJ2-1, with 7 bases that match TRBD2. Sequenced sample: PBMCs or T cells enriched from blood (not recorded which). The source of this sequence is a woman in her late teens or twenties who had recovered from COVID-19. CDR3 in DNA: TGTGCCAGCACCCGCGGGGGTACCTCGTTCGAGCAGTTCTTC. Residues: CASTRGGTSFEQFF.